This TCR beta chain is drawn from a study of PD-1 blockade in classical Hodgkin lymphoma. Germline V gene lookup returns CDR1 SGHAT and CDR2 FQDESV (reference sequence). Germline trimming cut 6 bases from V and 4 bases from J; bases unmatched to any gene: 7. This CDR3 has 15 amino acids. The protocol was immunoSEQ multiplex PCR, while the TCRdb copy is restricted to in-frame clones and leaves out a portion. The data show about 94,000 clones, roughly 89% seen once. Brentuximab vedotin exposure varied, and every patient relapsed after autologous stem cell transplantation. This clone is a singleton in its sample.

The chain combines TRBV11-1 with TRBJ2-3, with 10 bases fitting TRBD1. This sequence was found in a human donor with classical Hodgkin lymphoma. This material consisted of peripheral blood mononuclear cells (PBMCs), taken before the second cycle of nivolumab. CDR3 nucleotide sequence: TGTGCCAGCAGTAGGGACAGGGGCCTCGCAGATACGCAGTATTTT. Translated: CASSRDRGLADTQYF.